This TCR beta chain derives from a study of T cell changes during pregnancy in multiple sclerosis. Generated by immunoSEQ multiplex PCR, the TCRdb table keeps only in-frame clones and is missing some. The data contain roughly 73,000 clones, roughly 92% of them singletons. This CDR3 has 15 amino acids. Trimming removed 5 bases from V and 1 base from J; junction bases left unmatched: 6. Germline lookup yields CDR1 SGHTA and CDR2 FQGNSA. The V call is TRBV7-2, the J call TRBJ2-7, with 9 bases fitting TRBD2. This TCR was recovered from a female donor in good health, enrolled as a control in a pregnancy study. The specimen comprised peripheral blood, sampled in the second trimester of pregnancy. Here the CDR3 reads CASSQGTSFSYEQYF. DNA for the CDR3: TGTGCCAGCAGCCAAGGGACTAGCTTTTCCTACGAGCAGTACTTC.